This T cell receptor beta chain was captured by sequencing in a study of blood T cells in healthy people across ages. The CDR3 covers 15 residues. In the case of this clonotype: Antigen unknown.

Alongside a J-beta primer mix, a sample-barcoded 5' primer served in a second PCR lasting about 6 to 12 cycles. Every cDNA molecule bore a tag from a template-switch adaptor containing 12 random nucleotides. TCRdb re-called the 5' RACE reads with MiXCR, one entry per CDR3 protein. The data contain roughly 1.5 million distinct CDR3 sequences, approximately 43% of them singletons. Study findings and constraints: Reliance upon unsorted PBMCs precluded definitive naive versus antigen-experienced comparison. Roughly linearly, TCR beta diversity per million T cells fell as age increased.

Sample: blood. The source is a woman aged 18-29 years in good health. V gene TRBV12-3 or TRBV12-4 combines with J gene TRBJ2-5; a possible D gene is TRBD2 (6 bases). The end of the DNA aligns better with TRBJ2-7, so the J call may be wrong. The CDR3 spells CASSPRDQAGYEQYF. CDR3 coding DNA: TGTGCCAGCAGTCCCCGGGACCAAGCGGGCTACGAGCAGTACTTC.